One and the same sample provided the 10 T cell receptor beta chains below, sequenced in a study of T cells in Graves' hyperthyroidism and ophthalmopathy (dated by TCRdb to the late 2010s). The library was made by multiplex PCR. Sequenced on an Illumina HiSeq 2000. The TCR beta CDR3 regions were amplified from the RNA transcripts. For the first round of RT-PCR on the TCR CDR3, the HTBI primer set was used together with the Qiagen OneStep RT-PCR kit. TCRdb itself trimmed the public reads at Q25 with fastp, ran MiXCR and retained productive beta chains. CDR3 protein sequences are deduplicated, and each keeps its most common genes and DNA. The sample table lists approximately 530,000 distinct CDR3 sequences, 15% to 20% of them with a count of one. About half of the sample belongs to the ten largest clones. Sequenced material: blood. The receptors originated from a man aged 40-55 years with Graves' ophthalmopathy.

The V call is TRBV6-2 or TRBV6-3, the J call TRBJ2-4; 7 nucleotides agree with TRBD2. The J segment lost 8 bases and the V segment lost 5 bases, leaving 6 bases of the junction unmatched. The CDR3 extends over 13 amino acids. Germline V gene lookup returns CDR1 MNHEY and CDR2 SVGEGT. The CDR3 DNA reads TGTGCCAGCAGTACGACTAGCCGTCACATTCAGTACTTC. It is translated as CASSTTSRHIQYF.

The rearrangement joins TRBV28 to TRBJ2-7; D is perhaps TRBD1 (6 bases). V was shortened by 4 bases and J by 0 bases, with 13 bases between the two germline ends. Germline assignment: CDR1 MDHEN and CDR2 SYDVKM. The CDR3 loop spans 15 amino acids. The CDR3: CASSSPGQHSYEQYF. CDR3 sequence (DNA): TGTGCCAGCAGTTCCCCCGGACAGCACTCCTACGAGCAGTACTTC. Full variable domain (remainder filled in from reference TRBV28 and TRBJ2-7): DVKVTQSSRYLVKRTGEKVFLECVQDMDHENMFWYRQDPGLGLRLIYFSYDVKMKEKGDIPEGYSVSREKKERFSLILESASTNQTSMYLCASSSPGQHSYEQYFGPGTRLTVT.

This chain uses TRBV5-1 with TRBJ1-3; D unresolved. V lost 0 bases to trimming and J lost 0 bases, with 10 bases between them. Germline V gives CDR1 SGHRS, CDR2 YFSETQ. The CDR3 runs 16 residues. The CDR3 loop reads CASSLAPHTSGNTIYF. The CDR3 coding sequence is TGCGCCAGCAGCTTGGCCCCGCACACCTCTGGAAACACCATATATTTT.

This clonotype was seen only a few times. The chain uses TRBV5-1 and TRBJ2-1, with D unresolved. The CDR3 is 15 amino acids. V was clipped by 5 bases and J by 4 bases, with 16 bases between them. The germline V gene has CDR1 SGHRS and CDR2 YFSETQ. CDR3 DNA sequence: TGCGCCAGCAGTCAGATTGGAGATTCTTACAATGAGCAGTTCTTC. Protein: CASSQIGDSYNEQFF.

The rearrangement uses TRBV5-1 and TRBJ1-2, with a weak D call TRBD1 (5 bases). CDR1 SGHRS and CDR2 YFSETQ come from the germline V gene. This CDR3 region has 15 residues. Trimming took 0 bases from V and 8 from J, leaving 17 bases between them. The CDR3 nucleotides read TGCGCCAGCAGCTTGGATGGCAGGAGGGGTGGCGGCTACACCTTC. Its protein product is CASSLDGRRGGGYTF.

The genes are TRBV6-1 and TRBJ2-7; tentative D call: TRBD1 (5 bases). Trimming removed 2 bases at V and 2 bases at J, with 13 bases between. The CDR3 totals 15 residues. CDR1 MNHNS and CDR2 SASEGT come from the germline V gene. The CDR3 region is CASSERWGPTYEQYF. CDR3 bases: TGTGCCAGCAGTGAACGATGGGGCCCCACCTACGAGCAGTACTTC.

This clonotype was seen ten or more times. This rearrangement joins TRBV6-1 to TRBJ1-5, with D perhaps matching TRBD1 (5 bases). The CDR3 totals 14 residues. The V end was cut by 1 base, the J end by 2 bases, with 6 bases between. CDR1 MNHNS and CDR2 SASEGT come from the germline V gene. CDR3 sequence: CASSEGGGNQPQHF. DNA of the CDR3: TGTGCCAGCAGTGAAGGAGGGGGCAATCAGCCCCAGCATTTT.

CDR3 in amino acids: CASSQEGRGDGYTF. The DNA of the CDR3 is TGTGCCAGCAGCCAAGAGGGCAGGGGTGATGGCTACACCTTC. The rearrangement links TRBV14 to TRBJ1-2, with D perhaps matching TRBD1 (6 bases). V lost 0 bases and J 6 bases, leaving 11 bases between the germline ends. Germline assignment: CDR1 SGHDN and CDR2 FVKESK. The CDR3 covers 14 residues.

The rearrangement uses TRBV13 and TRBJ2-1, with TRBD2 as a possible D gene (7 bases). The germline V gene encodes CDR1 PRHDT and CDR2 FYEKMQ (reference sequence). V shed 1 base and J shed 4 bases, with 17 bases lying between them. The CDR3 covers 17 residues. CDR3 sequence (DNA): TGTGCCAGCAGCTTAGCCGGGGGGCCTTTGGCATACAATGAGCAGTTCTTC. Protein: CASSLAGGPLAYNEQFF.

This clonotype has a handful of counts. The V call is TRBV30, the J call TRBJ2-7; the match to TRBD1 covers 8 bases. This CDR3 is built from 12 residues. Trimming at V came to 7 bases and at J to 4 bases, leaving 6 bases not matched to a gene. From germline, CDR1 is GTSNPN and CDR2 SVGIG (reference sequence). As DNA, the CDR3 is TGTGCCTACGACAGGGGAGGATACGAGCAGTACTTC. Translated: CAYDRGGYEQYF.